Detailed here is one T cell receptor beta chain. Its antigen is currently not known. Per-base quality was not reported, and no clone a single base away is much larger than it. For the CD8 naive samples, CD45RO-negative cells were positively selected for CCR7, yielding a CD45RA+CCR7+ population from which TemRA cells were excluded. Healthy HIV-negative adults with no recently reported acute infections or vaccinations were included as donors. Only Caucasian adults living in Nashville, Tennessee, USA were represented among the donors. Blood was collected by leukapheresis, and PBMCs were isolated by Ficoll-Histopaque density gradient centrifugation and then cryopreserved in liquid nitrogen vapor phase. Analytical flow cytometry was used to check the purity and quantity of each magnetically sorted T cell population. Each sorted fraction had its genomic DNA isolated and then quantified by UV absorbance on a Nanodrop 2000c.

The germline V and J ends show losses of 0 bases and 2 bases respectively, and no gene match explains 7 bases of the junction. Counted from cysteine to phenylalanine, this CDR3 has 18 amino acids. Only the CDR3 part of the read is kept: 54 bases, read in frame from the first base. For CDR1 and CDR2, the germline V gene (reference sequence) lists SEHNR and FQNEAQ. Using the deep immunoSEQ assay, TCR CDR3 regions were amplified from genomic DNA by multiplex PCR. Extracted genomic DNA from each cell subset was distributed evenly across all wells of several immunoSEQ 96-well plates, and each plate was treated as a replicate. Each replicate PCR for sorted subsets received roughly 200 ng genomic DNA, equal to around 32,000 T cell genomes. The purified libraries were quantified using a Qubit 3.0 fluorometer, sized with a Bioanalyzer 2100, and then quantified again using the KAPA Library Quantification kit. Each immunoSEQ 96-well plate was sequenced on its own single-read 150-cycle Illumina NextSeq 550 flow cell. As for the authors' bioinformatics: Because the immunoSEQ output included only junctional sequences and no quality scores, the filtering could not be the same as the filtering used for full-length reads. To assign V/J genes and CDR3, sequences were annotated against IMGT germline references using PyIR, a Python wrapper for IgBLAST v1.9. Any read was removed if the V/J assignment was weak (E-value above 1e-6), the CDR3 was missing, or the read contained stop codons, out-of-frame junctions, or ambiguous translated residues. V3J clonotypes were defined as sequences sharing an identical inferred V gene, J gene, and CDR3 amino acid sequence. Percentage overlap between repertoires was calculated by dividing the number of shared unique clonotypes by the size of the smaller repertoire. Repertoire richness was assessed with RTK rarefaction, the Chao1 estimator, and Recon v2.1 estimates of unobserved clonotypes. OLGA was used to compute generation probabilities for all TCRbeta clonotypes that the gDNA method yielded from a handful of donors. Entries here come from immuneACCESS through TCRdb and include only in-frame sequences with V and J called. Some clones fail to appear in such tables; in the studies checked, an unresolved V gene covers under half of the shortfall, and the cause of the remainder is unknown. Clone size and the V and J calls come from that table; the DNA yielded D and trimming. The sample contains roughly 810,000 clones, 96% of them found a single time. Together, the top ten hold about 0.25% of the sample.

The data stem from a study of shared clonotypes between healthy human individuals (TCRdb year 2020). Background on the whole study: A couple of women and three men aged 18 to 49 years were included in the cohort. For each donor, CD4 naive and CD4 memory were each run on three plates, CD8 naive on two plates, and CD8 memory on one plate. To estimate repertoire size and how much clonotype sharing occurs between individuals, the study deeply sequenced the blood TCR repertoires of a handful of healthy adults. To increase sequencing depth and limit assay-specific biases, TCR repertoire library preparation and sequencing were carried out by different laboratories using diverse techniques. Leukapheresis yielded between about 0.9 and 8.9 billion PBMCs per donor. The paper's findings and limits, for the study overall: Even with the large sequencing depth, rarefaction of the sorted-subset datasets indicated that sequencing was incomplete. Sharing across a handful of donors was observed for 5% to 6.5% of naive CD4, less than 4% of naive CD8, 2% to 2.5% of memory CD4, and about 0.39% of memory CD8 clonotypes. Sampling was restricted to blood, and TCR repertoires in tissues likely differ from the TCR repertoires found in blood. Compared with non-shared clonotypes, clonotypes shared by all four sorted-subset donors had higher generation probabilities. Because the study included only a small number of donors, the genetic and exposure-history diversity represented was limited. Pairwise subsampling indicated that sequencing depth was expected to affect the degree of clonotype sharing among donors. Estimated clonotype richness was generally larger for naive than for memory subsets.

Recombination connected TRBV7-9 to TRBJ2-7; 13 junctional bases match TRBD2. The sample was naive CD8+ T cells sorted from blood. Interpreted using the paper, the cell subset or site label stands for: CD45RA+CCR7+. The TCR comes from a man aged 25-45 years in good health. The CDR3 protein is CASSLAARGLAGTYEQYF. The DNA sequence follows: TGTGCCAGCAGCTTAGCGGCGAGGGGACTAGCGGGGACCTACGAGCAGTACTTC. Reference TRBV7-9 and TRBJ2-7 proteins supply the regions before and after the CDR3; the full variable domain is: DTGVSQNPRHKITKRGQNVTFRCDPISEHNRLYWYRQTLGQGPEFLTYFQNEAQLEKSRLLSDRFSAERPKGSFSTLEIQRTEQGDSAMYLCASSLAARGLAGTYEQYFGPGTRLTVT.